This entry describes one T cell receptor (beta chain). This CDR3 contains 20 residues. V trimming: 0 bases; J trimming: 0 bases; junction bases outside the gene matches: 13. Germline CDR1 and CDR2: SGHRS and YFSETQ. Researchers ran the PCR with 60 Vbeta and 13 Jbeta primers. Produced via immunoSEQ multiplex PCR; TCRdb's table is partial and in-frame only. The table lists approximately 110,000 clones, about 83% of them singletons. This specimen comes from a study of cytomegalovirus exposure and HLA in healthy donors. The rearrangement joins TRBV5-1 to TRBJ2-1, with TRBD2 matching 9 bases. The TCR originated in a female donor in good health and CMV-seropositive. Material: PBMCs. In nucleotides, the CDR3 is TGCGCCAGCAGCTTGGCCGGTGGTAGCGGGGGATCCAGCTCCTACAATGAGCAGTTCTTC. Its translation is CASSLAGGSGGSSSYNEQFF.